Listed here are 18 T cell receptor beta chains from one sample, sequenced in a study of blood T cells in healthy people across ages. Alongside a J-beta primer mix, a sample-barcoded 5' primer served in a second PCR lasting about 7 to 12 cycles. Each CDR3 protein gets one entry after TCRdb re-called the 5' RACE reads with MiXCR. Of 1.5 million to 2 million distinct CDR3 sequences in the sample, roughly 50% are singletons; the top ten hold more than 2%. The specimen was blood. These receptors were obtained from a woman in her thirties or forties in good health.

In this sample, this clonotype turned up a few times. The V and J genes are TRBV6-5 and TRBJ1-2; 8 nucleotides match TRBD1. J lost 7 bases, V lost 6 bases, and 10 bases had no gene match. The CDR3 is made up of 14 amino acids. Per the germline V gene, CDR1 is MNHEY and CDR2 is SVGAGI. The CDR3: CASSPDRAPSGYTF. CDR3 coding DNA: TGTGCCAGCAGCCCGGACAGGGCCCCTAGTGGCTACACCTTC.

A few counts support this clonotype. The chain joins TRBV7-9 to TRBJ2-7, with D tentatively TRBD1 (6 bases). Germline CDR1 is SEHNR and CDR2 is FQNEAQ (reference sequence). CDR3 size: 14 residues. V gave up 4 bases and J gave up 2 bases, with 12 bases separating them. The CDR3 sequence: CASSSDSSAYEQYF. The CDR3 DNA reads TGTGCCAGCAGCTCGGACAGCTCAGCCTACGAGCAGTACTTC.

The CDR3 sequence: CASSVPSVDLYGYTF. CDR3 DNA sequence: TGTGCCAGCAGCGTACCCAGCGTAGATTTATATGGCTACACCTTC. This chain links TRBV7-2 with TRBJ1-2; D not certain. Germline V gene lookup returns CDR1 SGHTA and CDR2 FQGNSA. This CDR3 comprises 15 residues. The V end was cut by 5 bases, the J end by 5 bases, with 18 bases between.

The V gene is TRBV4-1, the J gene TRBJ2-4; the match to TRBD1 covers 8 bases. Germline V gene lookup returns CDR1 MGHRA and CDR2 YSYEKL. V trimming: 4 bases; J trimming: 0 bases; junction bases outside the gene matches: 5. The length of the CDR3 is 16 residues. Here the CDR3 DNA reads TGCGCCAGCAGCCCCCTAGACAGGGGAGCCAAAAACATTCAGTACTTC. Protein product: CASSPLDRGAKNIQYF.

V usage is TRBV10-3 and J usage is TRBJ2-5; D remains ambiguous. The last part of the DNA fits TRBJ2-4 better; the J call may be wrong. The CDR3 sequence is 15 residues long. Germline V gene lookup returns CDR1 ENHRY and CDR2 SYGVKD. CDR3 DNA: TGTGCCATCAGTGACTCGAGAATAGCCAAAAACATTCAGTACTTC. Its protein is CAISDSRIAKNIQYF.

The rearrangement links TRBV7-2 to TRBJ2-5, with D hard to call. Germline CDR1 SGHTA, CDR2 FQGNSA. Between the trimmed V and J ends, which lost 5 bases and 5 bases, there was a span of 12 bases. There are 13 residues in the CDR3. Here the CDR3 DNA reads TGTGCCAGCAGCGCCCGAGGATGGGAGACCCAGTACTTC. It yields the protein CASSARGWETQYF. The variable domain in full, with the rest retrieved from reference TRBV7-2 and TRBJ2-5, is GAGVSQSPSNKVTEKGKDVELRCDPISGHTALYWYRQSLGQGLEFLIYFQGNSAPDKSGLPSDRFSAERTGGSVSTLTIQRTQQEDSAVYLCASSARGWETQYFGPGTRLLVL.

This rearrangement joins TRBV5-1 to TRBJ1-4; 10 bases line up with TRBD1. In germline, CDR1 is SGHRS, CDR2 YFSETQ. The ends lost 6 bases at V and 8 bases at J; junction bases unmatched: 10. The CDR3 contains 15 residues. The CDR3 is CASTTRTGGREKLFF. The CDR3 region has the DNA TGCGCCAGCACCACGCGGACAGGGGGTCGAGAAAAACTGTTTTTT.

This clonotype was counted a single time. The V and J genes are TRBV5-1 and TRBJ2-3, with 12 nucleotides matching TRBD1. The V gene's germline CDR1 is SGHRS and CDR2 YFSETQ. Trimming cost V 7 bases and J 6 bases; bases outside gene matches: 9. The CDR3 runs to 15 residues. The CDR3 loop reads CASQPGTGGADTQYF. For the CDR3, the DNA is TGCGCCAGCCAACCGGGGACAGGGGGCGCGGATACGCAGTATTTT.

This clonotype was observed a few times. CDR3 loop: CASNYRVANYGYTF. CDR3 bases: TGTGCCAGCAATTACAGGGTAGCTAACTATGGCTACACCTTC. The chain is built from TRBV28 and TRBJ1-2; a weak D match, TRBD1 (6 bases). The CDR3 runs to 14 residues. Per germline, CDR1 MDHEN and CDR2 SYDVKM. V was trimmed by 7 bases and J by 0 bases, leaving 12 bases between them.

This clonotype was picked up a small number of times. The chain links TRBV7-8 to TRBJ2-6; 7 bases agree with TRBD1. This CDR3 has 19 residues. In germline, CDR1 is SGHVS, CDR2 FQNEAQ. With V trimmed by 5 bases and J by 0 bases, 13 bases remained unmatched. The CDR3 is CASSDQGQKGNSGANVLTF. Written as DNA, the CDR3 is TGTGCCAGCAGCGACCAGGGACAGAAGGGGAACTCTGGGGCCAACGTCCTGACTTTC. The full variable domain, in which reference TRBV7-8 and TRBJ2-6 provide the parts outside the CDR3, is GAGVSQSPRYKVAKRGQDVALRCDPISGHVSLFWYQQALGQGPEFLTYFQNEAQLDKSGLPSDRFFAERPEGSVSTLKIQRTQQEDSAVYLCASSDQGQKGNSGANVLTFGAGSRLTVL.

The rearrangement joins TRBV3-1 to TRBJ2-7; possibly TRBD1 or TRBD2 for D (6 bases each). There are 16 residues in the CDR3. The germline V and J ends were trimmed by 2 bases and 3 bases, with 17 bases remaining between them. CDR1 is LGHDT, CDR2 YNNKEL, per germline (reference sequence). As DNA, the CDR3 is TGTGCCAGCAGCCAAAACGGGGGCCCCCCGCTCTACGAGCAGTACTTC. Protein: CASSQNGGPPLYEQYF.

This sequence joins TRBV4-2 and TRBJ1-4; the D is unclear. The CDR3 spans 14 residues. Germline assignment: CDR1 LGHNA and CDR2 YNFKEQ. V lost 1 base, J lost 3 bases, and 6 bases lay in between. CDR3 nucleotide sequence: TGTGCCAGCAGCCAAGGACGCCCTAATGAAAAACTGTTTTTT. It codes for CASSQGRPNEKLFF.

This sequence joins TRBV29-1 and TRBJ2-5, with D hard to call. The CDR3 spans 14 residues. Trimming took 5 bases from V and 0 from J, leaving 13 bases between them. CDR1 is SQVTM, CDR2 ANQGSEA, per germline. CDR3 DNA: TGCAGCGTTAGAGCAAGCGCTTACCAAGAGACCCAGTACTTC. This codes for CSVRASAYQETQYF.

The chain uses TRBV11-3 and TRBJ2-1; TRBD2 agrees at 7 bases. V shed 5 bases, J shed 9 bases, and the junction held 19 bases outside the gene matches. The germline CDR1 and CDR2 sequences are SGHNT and YENEEA. CDR3 length: 17 amino acids. The CDR3 spells CASSNSPPGLGRREQFF. The CDR3, as DNA: TGTGCCAGCAGCAACTCCCCCCCTGGACTAGGGCGGCGTGAGCAGTTCTTC.

This clonotype was seen just once. This chain joins TRBV4-1 and TRBJ1-2; D ambiguous. CDR1 is MGHRA and CDR2 is YSYEKL in the germline V gene. The CDR3 is 14 amino acids. V was trimmed by 0 bases and J by 3 bases, leaving 8 bases between them. DNA of the CDR3: TGCGCCAGCAGCCAAGACGGCGGATACTATGGCTACACCTTC. This translates into CASSQDGGYYGYTF.

This chain links TRBV4-3 with TRBJ2-3; 10 nucleotides match TRBD1. J gave up 6 bases and V 2 bases, and 8 bases lay outside the gene matches. The germline V gene encodes CDR1 LGHNA and CDR2 YSLEER. The CDR3 consists of 16 residues. The CDR3 protein is CASSQLPGQGSDTQYF. CDR3 nucleotide sequence: TGCGCCAGCAGCCAATTACCGGGACAGGGGTCGGATACGCAGTATTTT.

The V call is TRBV6-2 or TRBV6-3, the J call TRBJ2-5, with D maybe TRBD2 (6 bases). V dropped 7 bases and J dropped 1 base, with 13 bases sitting between them. The germline V gene encodes CDR1 MNHEY and CDR2 SVGEGT. This CDR3 spans 14 amino acids. This chain's CDR3 is CASTIGRRQETQYF. CDR3 DNA sequence: TGTGCCAGCACTATAGGGAGGCGCCAAGAGACCCAGTACTTC.

The chain employs TRBV11-2 and TRBJ1-2, with a possible D match to TRBD1 (5 bases). This CDR3 has 16 amino acids. Trimming removed 3 bases from V and 0 bases from J, with 14 bases in between. CDR1 and CDR2 from the germline V gene are SGHAT and FQNNGV. The CDR3 nucleotides are TGTGCCAGCAGCTTGGATTCCCAGGGCGCTAACTATGGCTACACCTTC. Translation: CASSLDSQGANYGYTF.